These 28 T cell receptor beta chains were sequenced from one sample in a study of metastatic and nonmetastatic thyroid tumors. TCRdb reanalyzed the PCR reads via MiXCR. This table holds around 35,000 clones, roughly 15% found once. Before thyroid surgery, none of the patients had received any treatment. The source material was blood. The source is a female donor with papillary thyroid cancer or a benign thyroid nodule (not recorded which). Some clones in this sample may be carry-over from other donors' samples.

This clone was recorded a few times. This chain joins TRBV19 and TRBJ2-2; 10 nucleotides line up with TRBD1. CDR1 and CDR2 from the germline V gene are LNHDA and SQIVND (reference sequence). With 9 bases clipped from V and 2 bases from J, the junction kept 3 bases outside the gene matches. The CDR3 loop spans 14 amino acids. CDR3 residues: CASRDRGNTGELFF. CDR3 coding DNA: TGTGCCAGCCGGGACAGGGGAAACACCGGGGAGCTGTTTTTT.

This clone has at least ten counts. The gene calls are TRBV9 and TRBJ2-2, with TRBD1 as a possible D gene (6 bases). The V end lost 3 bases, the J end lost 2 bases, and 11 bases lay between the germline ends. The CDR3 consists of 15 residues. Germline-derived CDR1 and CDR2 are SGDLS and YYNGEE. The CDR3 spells CASSAQDSNTGELFF. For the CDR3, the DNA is TGTGCCAGCAGCGCCCAGGACAGTAACACCGGGGAGCTGTTTTTT.

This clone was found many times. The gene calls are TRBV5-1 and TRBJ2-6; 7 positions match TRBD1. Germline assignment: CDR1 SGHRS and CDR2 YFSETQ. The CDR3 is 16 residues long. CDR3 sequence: CASTGQSNSGANVLTF. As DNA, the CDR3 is TGCGCGTCAACGGGACAGTCGAACTCTGGGGCCAACGTCCTGACTTTC.

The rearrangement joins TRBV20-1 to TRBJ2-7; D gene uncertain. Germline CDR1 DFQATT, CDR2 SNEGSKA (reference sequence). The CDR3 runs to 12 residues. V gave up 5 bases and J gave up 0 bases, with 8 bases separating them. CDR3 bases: TGCAGTGCTTTACCCAACTCCTACGAGCAGTACTTC. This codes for CSALPNSYEQYF.

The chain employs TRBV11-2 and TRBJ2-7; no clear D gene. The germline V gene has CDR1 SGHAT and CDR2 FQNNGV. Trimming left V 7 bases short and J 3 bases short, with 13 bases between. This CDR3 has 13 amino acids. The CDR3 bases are TGTGCCAGCATCCTCCAGAGTGGCTACGAGCAGTACTTC. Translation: CASILQSGYEQYF. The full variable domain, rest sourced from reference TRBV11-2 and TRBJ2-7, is EAGVAQSPRYKIIEKRQSVAFWCNPISGHATLYWYQQILGQGPKLLIQFQNNGVVDDSQLPKDRFSAERLKGVDSTLKIQPAKLEDSAVYLCASILQSGYEQYFGPGTRLTVT.

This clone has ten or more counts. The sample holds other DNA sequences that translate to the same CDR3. The CDR3 here is CSARDLESDRNYGYTF. The CDR3 DNA follows: TGCAGTGCTAGAGATCTTGAATCCGACAGAAACTATGGCTACACCTTC. The genes are TRBV20-1 and TRBJ1-2, with D possibly being TRBD1 (5 bases). The CDR3 spans 16 residues. Germline-derived CDR1 and CDR2 are DFQATT and SNEGSKA (reference sequence). V was shortened by 0 bases and J by 2 bases, with 16 bases between the two germline ends.

The CDR3: CASRARPGGADKAFF. CDR3 bases: TGTGCCAGCAGGGCAAGACCGGGGGGCGCCGATAAAGCTTTCTTT. The chain links TRBV6-4 to TRBJ1-1; perhaps TRBD1 as D (6 bases). V was shortened by 6 bases and J by 9 bases, with 23 bases between the two germline ends. This CDR3 contains 15 residues. Germline V gives CDR1 MRHNA, CDR2 SNTAGT.

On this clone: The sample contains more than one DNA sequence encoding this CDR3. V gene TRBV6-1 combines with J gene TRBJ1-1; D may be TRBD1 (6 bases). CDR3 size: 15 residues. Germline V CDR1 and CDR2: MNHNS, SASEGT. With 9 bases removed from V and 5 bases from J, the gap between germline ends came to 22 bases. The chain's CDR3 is CASRPSQGVGTEAFF. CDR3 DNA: TGTGCCAGTAGACCTTCACAGGGAGTGGGAACTGAAGCTTTCTTT.

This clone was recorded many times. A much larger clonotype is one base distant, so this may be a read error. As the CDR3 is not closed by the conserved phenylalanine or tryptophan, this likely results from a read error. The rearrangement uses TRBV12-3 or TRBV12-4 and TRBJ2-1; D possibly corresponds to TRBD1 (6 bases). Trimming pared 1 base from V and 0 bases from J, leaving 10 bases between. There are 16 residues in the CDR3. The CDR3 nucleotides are TGTGCCAGCAGTTTAGATTGGGACACCTCCTACAATGAGCAGTTCCTC. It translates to CASSLDWDTSYNEQFL.

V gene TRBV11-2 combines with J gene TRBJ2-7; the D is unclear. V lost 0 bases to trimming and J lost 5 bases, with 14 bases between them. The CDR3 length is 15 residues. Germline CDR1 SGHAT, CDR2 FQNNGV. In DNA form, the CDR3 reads TGTGCCAGCAGCTTAGATCCCCCGACACCCCACGAGCAGTACTTC. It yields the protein CASSLDPPTPHEQYF.

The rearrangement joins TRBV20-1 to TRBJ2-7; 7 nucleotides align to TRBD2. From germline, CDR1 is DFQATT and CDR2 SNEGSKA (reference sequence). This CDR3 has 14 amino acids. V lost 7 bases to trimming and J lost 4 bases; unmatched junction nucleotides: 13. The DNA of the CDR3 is TGCAGTGATACCCAATCAGGGAGGGGATACGAGCAGTACTTC. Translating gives CSDTQSGRGYEQYF.

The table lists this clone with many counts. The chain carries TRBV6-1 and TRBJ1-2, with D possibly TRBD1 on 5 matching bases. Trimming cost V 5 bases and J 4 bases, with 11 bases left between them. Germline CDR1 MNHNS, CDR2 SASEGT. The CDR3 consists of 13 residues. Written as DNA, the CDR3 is TGTGCCAGCAGTACCCGGGACGGCTATGGCTACACCTTC. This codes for CASSTRDGYGYTF.

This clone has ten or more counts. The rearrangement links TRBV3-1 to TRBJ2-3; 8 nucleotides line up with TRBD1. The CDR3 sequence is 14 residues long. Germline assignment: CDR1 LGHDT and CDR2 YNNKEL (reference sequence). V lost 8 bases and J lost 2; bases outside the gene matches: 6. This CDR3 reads CASRRTGYTDTQYF. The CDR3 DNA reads TGTGCCAGCCGACGGACAGGGTACACAGATACGCAGTATTTT.

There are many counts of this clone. As DNA, the CDR3 is TGTGCCAGCAGTCAGCCGCCTATACTAGCGGGAGGGAAAGAGACCCAGTACTTC. Amino acid sequence: CASSQPPILAGGKETQYF. The V call is TRBV4-2, the J call TRBJ2-5; the match to TRBD2 covers 13 bases. Per the germline V gene, CDR1 is LGHNA and CDR2 is YNFKEQ. This CDR3 region has 18 residues. V lost 6 bases to trimming and J lost 3 bases; unmatched junction nucleotides: 13.

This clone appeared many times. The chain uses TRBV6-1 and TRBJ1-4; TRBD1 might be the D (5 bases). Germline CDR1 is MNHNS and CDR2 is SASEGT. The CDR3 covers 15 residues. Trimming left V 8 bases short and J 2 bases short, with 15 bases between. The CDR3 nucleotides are TGTGCCAGCCAAAGGGCGGCAGGGACTAATGAAAAACTGTTTTTT. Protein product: CASQRAAGTNEKLFF.

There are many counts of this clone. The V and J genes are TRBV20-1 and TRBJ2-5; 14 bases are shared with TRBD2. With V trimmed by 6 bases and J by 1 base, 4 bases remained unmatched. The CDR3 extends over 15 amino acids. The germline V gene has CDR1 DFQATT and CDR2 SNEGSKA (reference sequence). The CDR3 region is CSAGTSGSLQETQYF. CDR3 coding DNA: TGCAGTGCCGGGACTAGCGGGAGTCTCCAAGAGACCCAGTACTTC.

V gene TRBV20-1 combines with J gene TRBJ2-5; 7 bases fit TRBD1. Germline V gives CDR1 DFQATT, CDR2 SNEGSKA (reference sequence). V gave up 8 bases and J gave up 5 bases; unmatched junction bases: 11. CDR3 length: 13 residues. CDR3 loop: CSPGTVELETQYF. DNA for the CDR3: TGCAGTCCCGGGACAGTGGAATTGGAGACCCAGTACTTC.

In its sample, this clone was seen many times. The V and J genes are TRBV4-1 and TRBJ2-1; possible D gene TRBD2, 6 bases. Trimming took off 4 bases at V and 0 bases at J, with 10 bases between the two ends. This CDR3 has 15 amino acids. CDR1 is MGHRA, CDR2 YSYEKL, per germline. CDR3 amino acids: CASSRAGSSYNEQFF. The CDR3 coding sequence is TGCGCCAGCAGCCGAGCGGGTAGCTCCTACAATGAGCAGTTCTTC.

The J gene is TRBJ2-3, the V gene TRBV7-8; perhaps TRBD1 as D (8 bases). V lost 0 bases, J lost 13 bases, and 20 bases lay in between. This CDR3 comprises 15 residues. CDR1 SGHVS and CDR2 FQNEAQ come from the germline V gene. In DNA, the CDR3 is TGTGCCAGCAGCTTAGCCGGACAGGGACTGGGAGGGAAGTATTTT. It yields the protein CASSLAGQGLGGKYF. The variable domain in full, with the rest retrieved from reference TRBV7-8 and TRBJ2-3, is GAGVSQSPRYKVAKRGQDVALRCDPISGHVSLFWYQQALGQGPEFLTYFQNEAQLDKSGLPSDRFFAERPEGSVSTLKIQRTQQEDSAVYLCASSLAGQGLGGKYFGPGTRLTVL.

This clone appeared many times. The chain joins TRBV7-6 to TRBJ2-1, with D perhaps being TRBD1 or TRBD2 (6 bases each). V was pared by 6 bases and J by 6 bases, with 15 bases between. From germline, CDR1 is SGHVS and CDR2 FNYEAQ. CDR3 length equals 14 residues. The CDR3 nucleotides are TGTGCCAGCAGTGGGGGGCATAGTTCCAATGAGCAGTTCTTC. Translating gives CASSGGHSSNEQFF.

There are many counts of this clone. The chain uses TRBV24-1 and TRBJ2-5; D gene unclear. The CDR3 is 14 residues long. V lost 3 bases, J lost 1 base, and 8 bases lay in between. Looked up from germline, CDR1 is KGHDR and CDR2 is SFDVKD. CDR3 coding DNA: TGTGCCACCAGTGATCGCCGGGTCCAAGAGACCCAGTACTTC. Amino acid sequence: CATSDRRVQETQYF.

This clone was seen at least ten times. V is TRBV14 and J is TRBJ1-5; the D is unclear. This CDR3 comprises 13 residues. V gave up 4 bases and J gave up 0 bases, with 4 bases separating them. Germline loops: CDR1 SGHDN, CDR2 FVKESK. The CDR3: CASSLYSNQPQHF. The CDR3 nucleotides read TGTGCCAGCAGCCTCTATAGCAATCAGCCCCAGCATTTT.

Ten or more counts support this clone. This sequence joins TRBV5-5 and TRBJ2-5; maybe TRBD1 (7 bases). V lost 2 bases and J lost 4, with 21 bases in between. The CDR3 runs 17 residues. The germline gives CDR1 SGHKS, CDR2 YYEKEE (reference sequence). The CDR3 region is CASSFGQVGKAGETQYF. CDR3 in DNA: TGTGCCAGCAGCTTTGGACAGGTGGGAAAAGCGGGAGAGACCCAGTACTTC.

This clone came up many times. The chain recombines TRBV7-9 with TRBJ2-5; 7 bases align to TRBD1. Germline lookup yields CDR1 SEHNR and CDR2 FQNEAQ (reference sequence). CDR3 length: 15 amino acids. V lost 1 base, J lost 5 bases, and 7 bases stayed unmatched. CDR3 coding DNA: TGTGCCAGCAGCTTAGACCTGTTGACAGGGGAGACCCAGTACTTC. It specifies CASSLDLLTGETQYF.

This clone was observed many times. This chain's CDR3 is CASSTTGAGYTF. The CDR3, as DNA: TGTGCCAGCTCAACGACAGGGGCAGGCTACACCTTC. V is TRBV18 and J is TRBJ1-2, with 8 bases identical to TRBD1. The CDR3 totals 12 residues. CDR1 and CDR2 (germline): KGHSH, LQKENI. Trimming at V came to 5 bases and at J to 8 bases, leaving 4 bases not matched to a gene. The full variable domain, rest sourced from reference TRBV18 and TRBJ1-2, is NAGVMQNPRHLVRRRGQEARLRCSPMKGHSHVYWYRQLPEEGLKFMVYLQKENIIDESGMPKERFSAEFPKEGPSILRIQQVVRGDSAAYFCASSTTGAGYTFGSGTRLTVV.

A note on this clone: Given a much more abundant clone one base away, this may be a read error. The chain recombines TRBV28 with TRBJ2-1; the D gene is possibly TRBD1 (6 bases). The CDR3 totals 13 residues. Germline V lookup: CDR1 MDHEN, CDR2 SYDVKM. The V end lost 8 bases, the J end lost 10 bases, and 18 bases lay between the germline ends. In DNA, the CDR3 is TGTGCCAGCTCTCATACAGGGTGGTCCGAGCAGTTCTTC. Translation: CASSHTGWSEQFF.

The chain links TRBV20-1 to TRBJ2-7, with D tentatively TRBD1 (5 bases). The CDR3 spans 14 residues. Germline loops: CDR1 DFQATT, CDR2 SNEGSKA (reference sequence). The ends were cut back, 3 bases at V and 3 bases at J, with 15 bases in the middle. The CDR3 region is CSASHSQGFYEQYF. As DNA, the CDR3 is TGCAGTGCTAGTCATTCCCAGGGCTTCTACGAGCAGTACTTC.

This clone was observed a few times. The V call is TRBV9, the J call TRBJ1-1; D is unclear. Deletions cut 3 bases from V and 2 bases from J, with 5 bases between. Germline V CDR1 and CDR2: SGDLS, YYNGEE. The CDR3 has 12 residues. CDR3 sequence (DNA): TGTGCCAGCAGCGGATCTAACACTGAAGCTTTCTTT. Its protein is CASSGSNTEAFF.